The 17 T cell receptor beta chains given below trace back to one sample, sequenced in a study of blood T cell repertoires in COVID-19. Data came from immunoSEQ multiplex PCR; TCRdb stores just in-frame clones and leaves some out. The sample lists tens of thousands of clones, about three quarters occurring once. Sequenced sample: peripheral blood. These receptors were collected from a man aged 25 to 40 with COVID-19, enrolled during active disease.

This clone has a single count. J is TRBJ2-1 and V is TRBV20-1; no clear D gene. The CDR3 covers 11 residues. V shed 5 bases and J shed 0 bases, with 2 bases lying between them. Looked up from germline, CDR1 is DFQATT and CDR2 is SNEGSKA (reference sequence). CDR3 region: CSARSYNEQFF. CDR3 nucleotide sequence: TGCAGTGCTCGCTCCTACAATGAGCAGTTCTTC.

This CDR3 is CASSPLGTATNEKLFF. The CDR3 DNA reads as TGTGCCAGCAGCCCCTTAGGCACAGCAACTAATGAAAAACTGTTTTTT. The genes are TRBV27 and TRBJ1-4; D is ambiguous. This CDR3 region has 16 residues. Trimming pared 6 bases from V and 0 bases from J, leaving 14 bases between. CDR1 MNHEY and CDR2 SMNVEV come from the germline V gene (reference sequence).

This sequence joins TRBV20-1 and TRBJ1-2; D unresolved. CDR3 length: 11 amino acids. Trimming removed 4 bases from V and 4 bases from J, with 7 bases in between. Looked up from germline, CDR1 is DFQATT and CDR2 is SNEGSKA (reference sequence). Here the CDR3 reads CSATSVYGYTF. As DNA, the CDR3 is TGCAGTGCTACTTCAGTCTATGGCTACACCTTC.

The gene calls are TRBV27 and TRBJ2-1; 8 nucleotides align to TRBD2. V was clipped by 4 bases and J by 9 bases; unmatched bases: 20. Germline V gives CDR1 MNHEY, CDR2 SMNVEV (reference sequence). The CDR3 is 18 residues long. CDR3 DNA sequence: TGTGCCAGCAGTTACCAATTCATAGGGCGGGGGGCCCACGGTGAGCAGTTCTTC. This codes for CASSYQFIGRGAHGEQFF.

This clone was seen once. The V gene is TRBV11-3, the J gene TRBJ2-5; a possible D gene is TRBD2 (5 bases). The germline V gene has CDR1 SGHNT and CDR2 YENEEA. CDR3 length: 17 residues. V gave up 2 bases and J gave up 1 base, with 17 bases separating them. The CDR3 protein is CASSLYRRRASQETQYF. CDR3 in DNA: TGTGCCAGCAGCTTATACCGTCGGCGGGCGAGCCAAGAGACCCAGTACTTC.

The CDR3 sequence is CASSLLQGISSGELFF. Here the CDR3 DNA reads TGTGCCAGCAGTTTACTACAGGGTATTAGCTCCGGGGAGCTGTTTTTT. The chain employs TRBV28 and TRBJ2-2; TRBD1 might be the D (6 bases). With 2 bases removed from V and 6 bases from J, the gap between germline ends came to 16 bases. The CDR3 extends over 16 amino acids. Germline loops: CDR1 MDHEN, CDR2 SYDVKM. The full variable domain, completed using reference TRBV28 and TRBJ2-2, is DVKVTQSSRYLVKRTGEKVFLECVQDMDHENMFWYRQDPGLGLRLIYFSYDVKMKEKGDIPEGYSVSREKKERFSLILESASTNQTSMYLCASSLLQGISSGELFFGEGSRLTVL.

The chain uses TRBV6-5 and TRBJ2-3; 8 bases are shared with TRBD1. Trimming at V came to 5 bases and at J to 4 bases, leaving 2 bases not matched to a gene. CDR1 and CDR2 from the germline V gene are MNHEY and SVGAGI. The CDR3 sequence is 13 residues long. The CDR3 coding sequence is TGTGCCAGCAGTCCAGGGGGCGCAGATACGCAGTATTTT. Amino acid sequence: CASSPGGADTQYF.

V is TRBV24-1 and J is TRBJ2-1; 7 nucleotides line up with TRBD2. Germline CDR1 reads KGHDR; CDR2 reads SFDVKD. The V gene end was trimmed by 6 bases and the J gene end by 8 bases; junction bases not matched to a gene: 12. This CDR3 has 15 residues. This CDR3 reads CATSPAGLDDDEQFF. The DNA for the CDR3 is TGTGCCACCAGTCCCGCAGGACTAGACGACGATGAGCAGTTCTTC.

The chain links TRBV5-4 to TRBJ2-2, with a weak D call TRBD1 (6 bases). V shed 3 bases and J shed 1 base, with 25 bases lying between them. CDR3 length: 20 amino acids. CDR1 and CDR2 (germline): SGHNT, YYREEE (reference sequence). The CDR3 loop reads CASSSSVPSSGHKNTGELFF. DNA for the CDR3: TGTGCCAGCAGCTCATCGGTACCTTCCTCGGGACATAAGAACACCGGGGAGCTGTTTTTT.

The gene calls are TRBV9 and TRBJ1-2; D gene uncertain. The germline V gene has CDR1 SGDLS and CDR2 YYNGEE. Trimming stripped 7 bases from V and 8 bases from J, with 15 bases between. This CDR3 comprises 12 residues. DNA for the CDR3: TGTGCCAGCCAGGAGGGATCGGGAGGCTACACCTTC. Its translation is CASQEGSGGYTF.

The chain carries TRBV30 and TRBJ2-4; D gene ambiguous. The CDR3 is 13 amino acids. Deletions cut 2 bases from V and 3 bases from J, with 8 bases between. Germline V lookup: CDR1 GTSNPN, CDR2 SVGIG (reference sequence). As DNA, the CDR3 is TGTGCCTGGAGTACTACCGGCAAAAACATTCAGTACTTC. Translation gives CAWSTTGKNIQYF.

This clone was detected only once. The V call is TRBV7-2, the J call TRBJ2-7, with TRBD2 as a possible D gene (6 bases). The V gene lost 1 base and the J gene lost 0 bases, with 10 bases spanning the gap. The germline CDR1 and CDR2 sequences are SGHTA and FQGNSA. The CDR3 runs 15 residues. The CDR3 nucleotides read TGTGCCAGCAGCTTAGTGGTCGGGGGCTCCTACGAGCAGTACTTC. Residues: CASSLVVGGSYEQYF.

This clone turned up a few times. The chain is built from TRBV28 and TRBJ1-5, with D tentatively TRBD1 (5 bases). The ends were cut back, 10 bases at V and 6 bases at J, with 13 bases in the middle. This CDR3 has 12 amino acids. Germline assignment: CDR1 MDHEN and CDR2 SYDVKM. The CDR3 DNA reads as TGTGCCACCAAGGCAGGGATTCAGCCCCAGCATTTT. Its protein is CATKAGIQPQHF. The full variable domain, rest sourced from reference TRBV28 and TRBJ1-5, is DVKVTQSSRYLVKRTGEKVFLECVQDMDHENMFWYRQDPGLGLRLIYFSYDVKMKEKGDIPEGYSVSREKKERFSLILESASTNQTSMYLCATKAGIQPQHFGDGTRLSIL.

The J gene is TRBJ1-6, the V gene TRBV7-5; the table's D call, TRBD1, has no DNA check behind it. TRBV7-5 is termed a pseudogene. The CDR3 contains 12 residues. The CDR3 region is CARQGSDSPLHF. The CDR3 DNA sequence: TGTGCCAGACAGGGATCTGATTCACCCCTCCACTTT.

The rearrangement joins TRBV15 to TRBJ2-1; D gene uncertain. Deletions cut 0 bases from V and 0 bases from J, with 9 bases between. The CDR3 sequence is 16 residues long. CDR1 LNHNV and CDR2 YYDKDF come from the germline V gene (reference sequence). Written as DNA, the CDR3 is TGTGCCACCAGCAGAGAGGGTCTAGACTCCTACAATGAGCAGTTCTTC. Translated: CATSREGLDSYNEQFF.

In nucleotides, the CDR3 is TGTGCCAGCAGCGTAAGTGGGGGTAGCGGGAGACCCCACAATGAGCAGTTCTTC. Translated, it gives CASSVSGGSGRPHNEQFF. V usage is TRBV9 and J usage is TRBJ2-1; TRBD2 matches at 9 bases. The CDR3 totals 18 residues. Germline CDR1 and CDR2: SGDLS and YYNGEE. V shed 1 base and J 5 bases; nucleotides not matched to a gene: 13.

This chain connects TRBV7-6 to TRBJ2-2; 11 bases map to TRBD2. The V gene's germline CDR1 is SGHVS and CDR2 FNYEAQ. The CDR3 covers 18 residues. Trimming removed 1 base from V and 0 bases from J; junction bases left unmatched: 4. The CDR3 is CASSLGLAGGPNTGELFF. The CDR3 DNA reads as TGTGCCAGCAGCTTAGGGCTAGCGGGAGGCCCGAACACCGGGGAGCTGTTTTTT.